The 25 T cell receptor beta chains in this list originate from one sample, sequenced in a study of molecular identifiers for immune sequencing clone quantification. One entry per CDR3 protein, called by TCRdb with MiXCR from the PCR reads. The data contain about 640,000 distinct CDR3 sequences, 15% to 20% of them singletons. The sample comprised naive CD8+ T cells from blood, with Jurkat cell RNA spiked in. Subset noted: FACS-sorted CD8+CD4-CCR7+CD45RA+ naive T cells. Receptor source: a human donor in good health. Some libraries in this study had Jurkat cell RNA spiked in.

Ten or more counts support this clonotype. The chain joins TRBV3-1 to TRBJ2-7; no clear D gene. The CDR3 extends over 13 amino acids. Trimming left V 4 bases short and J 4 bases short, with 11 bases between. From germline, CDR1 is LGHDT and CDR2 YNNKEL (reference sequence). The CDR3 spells CASSPFSNYEQYF. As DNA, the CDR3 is TGTGCCAGCAGCCCCTTCAGTAATTACGAGCAGTACTTC.

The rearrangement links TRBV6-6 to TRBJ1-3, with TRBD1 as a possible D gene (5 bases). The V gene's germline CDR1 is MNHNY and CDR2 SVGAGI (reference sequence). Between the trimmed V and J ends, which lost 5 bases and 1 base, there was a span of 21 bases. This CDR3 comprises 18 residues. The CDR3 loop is CASSPAGAPATSGNTIYF. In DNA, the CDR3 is TGTGCCAGCAGTCCCGCCGGGGCACCAGCAACTTCTGGAAACACCATATATTTT.

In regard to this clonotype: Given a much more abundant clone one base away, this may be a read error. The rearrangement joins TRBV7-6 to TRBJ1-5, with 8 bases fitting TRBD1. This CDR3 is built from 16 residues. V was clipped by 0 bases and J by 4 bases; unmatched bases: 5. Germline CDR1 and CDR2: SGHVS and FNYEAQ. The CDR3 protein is CASSLAGRGRNQPQHF. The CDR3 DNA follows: TGTGCCAGCAGCTTAGCAGGCAGGGGGCGGAATCAGCCCCAGCATTTT. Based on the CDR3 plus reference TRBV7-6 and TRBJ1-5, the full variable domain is GAGVSQSPRYKVTKRGQDVALRCDPISGHVSLYWYRQALGQGPEFLTYFNYEAQQDKSGLPNDRFSAERPEGSISTLTIQRTEQRDSAMYRCASSLAGRGRNQPQHFGDGTRLSIL.

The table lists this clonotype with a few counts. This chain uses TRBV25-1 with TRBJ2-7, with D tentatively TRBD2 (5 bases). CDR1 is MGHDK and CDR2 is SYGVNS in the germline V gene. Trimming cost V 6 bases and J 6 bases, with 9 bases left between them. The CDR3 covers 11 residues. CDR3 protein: CASRRGREQYF. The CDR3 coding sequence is TGTGCCAGCAGGCGCGGGCGCGAGCAGTACTTC.

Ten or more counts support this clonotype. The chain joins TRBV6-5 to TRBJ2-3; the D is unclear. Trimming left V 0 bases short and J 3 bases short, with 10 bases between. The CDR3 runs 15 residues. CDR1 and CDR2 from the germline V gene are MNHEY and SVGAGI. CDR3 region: CASSYSVSDTDTQYF. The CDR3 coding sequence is TGTGCCAGCAGTTACTCGGTATCCGATACAGATACGCAGTATTTT.

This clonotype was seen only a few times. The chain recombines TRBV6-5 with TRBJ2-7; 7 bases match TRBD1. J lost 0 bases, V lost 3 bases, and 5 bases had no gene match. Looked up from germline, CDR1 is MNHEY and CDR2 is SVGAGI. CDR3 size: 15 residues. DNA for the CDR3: TGTGCCAGCAGTTATGGAGACAGGGCCTCCTACGAGCAGTACTTC. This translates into CASSYGDRASYEQYF.

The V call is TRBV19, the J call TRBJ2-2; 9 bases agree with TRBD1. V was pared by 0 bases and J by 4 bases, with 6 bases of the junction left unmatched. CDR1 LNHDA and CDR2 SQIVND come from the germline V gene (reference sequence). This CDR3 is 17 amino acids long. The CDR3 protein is CASSIDLGQGSTGELFF. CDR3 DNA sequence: TGTGCCAGTAGTATAGATCTGGGACAGGGAAGCACCGGGGAGCTGTTTTTT. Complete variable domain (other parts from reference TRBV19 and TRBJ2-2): DGGITQSPKYLFRKEGQNVTLSCEQNLNHDAMYWYRQDPGQGLRLIYYSQIVNDFQKGDIAEGYSVSREKKESFPLTVTSAQKNPTAFYLCASSIDLGQGSTGELFFGEGSRLTVL.

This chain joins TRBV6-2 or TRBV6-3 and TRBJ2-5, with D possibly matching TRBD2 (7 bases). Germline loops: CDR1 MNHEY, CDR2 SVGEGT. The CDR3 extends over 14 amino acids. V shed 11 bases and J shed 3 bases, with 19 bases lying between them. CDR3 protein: CACKRGGPEETQYF. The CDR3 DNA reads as TGTGCCTGTAAAAGGGGGGGTCCTGAAGAGACCCAGTACTTC.

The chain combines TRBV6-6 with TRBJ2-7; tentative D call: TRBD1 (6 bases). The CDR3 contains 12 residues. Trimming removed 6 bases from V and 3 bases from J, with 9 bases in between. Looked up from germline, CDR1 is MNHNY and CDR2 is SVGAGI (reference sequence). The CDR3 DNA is TGTGCCAGCAGGCAGGGGATCTACGAGCAGTACTTC. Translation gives CASRQGIYEQYF.

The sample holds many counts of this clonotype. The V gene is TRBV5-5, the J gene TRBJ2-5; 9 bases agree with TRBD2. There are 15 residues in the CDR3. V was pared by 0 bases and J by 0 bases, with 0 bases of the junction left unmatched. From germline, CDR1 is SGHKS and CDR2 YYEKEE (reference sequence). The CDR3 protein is CASSLGLADQETQYF. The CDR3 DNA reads TGTGCCAGCAGCTTGGGACTAGCGGACCAAGAGACCCAGTACTTC.

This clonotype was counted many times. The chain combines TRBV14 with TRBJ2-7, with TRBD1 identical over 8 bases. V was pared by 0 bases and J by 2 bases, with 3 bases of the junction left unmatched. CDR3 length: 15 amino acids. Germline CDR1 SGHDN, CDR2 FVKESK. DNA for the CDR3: TGTGCCAGCAGCCAAGATACAGGGGGTGCCTACGAGCAGTACTTC. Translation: CASSQDTGGAYEQYF.

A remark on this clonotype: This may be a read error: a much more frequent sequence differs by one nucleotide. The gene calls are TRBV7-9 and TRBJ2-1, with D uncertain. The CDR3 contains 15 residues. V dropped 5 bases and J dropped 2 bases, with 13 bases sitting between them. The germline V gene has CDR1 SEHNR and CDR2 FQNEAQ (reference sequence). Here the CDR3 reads CASSKVSNAYNEQFF. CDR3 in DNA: TGTGCCAGCAGCAAGGTGTCCAACGCCTACAATGAGCAGTTCTTC.

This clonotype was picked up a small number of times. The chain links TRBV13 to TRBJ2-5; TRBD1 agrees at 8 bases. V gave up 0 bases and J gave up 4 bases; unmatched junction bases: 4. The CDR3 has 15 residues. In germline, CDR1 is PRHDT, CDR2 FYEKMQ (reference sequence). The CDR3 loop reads CASSLGQGARETQYF. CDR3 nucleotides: TGTGCCAGCAGCTTAGGGCAGGGGGCTCGAGAGACCCAGTACTTC.

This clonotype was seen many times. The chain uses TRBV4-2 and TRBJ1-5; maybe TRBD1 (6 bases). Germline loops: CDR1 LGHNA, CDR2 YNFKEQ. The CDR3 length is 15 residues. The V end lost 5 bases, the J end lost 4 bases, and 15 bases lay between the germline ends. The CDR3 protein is CASSSSPQGNQPQHF. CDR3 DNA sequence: TGTGCCAGCAGCTCAAGTCCGCAGGGGAATCAGCCCCAGCATTTT.

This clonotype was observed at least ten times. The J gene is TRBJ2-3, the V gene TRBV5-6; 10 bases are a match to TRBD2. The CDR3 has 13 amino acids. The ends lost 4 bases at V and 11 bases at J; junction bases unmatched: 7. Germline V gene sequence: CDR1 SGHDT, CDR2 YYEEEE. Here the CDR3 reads CASSDSSGGLQYF. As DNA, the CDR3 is TGTGCCAGCAGCGACTCTAGCGGGGGCCTGCAGTATTTT.

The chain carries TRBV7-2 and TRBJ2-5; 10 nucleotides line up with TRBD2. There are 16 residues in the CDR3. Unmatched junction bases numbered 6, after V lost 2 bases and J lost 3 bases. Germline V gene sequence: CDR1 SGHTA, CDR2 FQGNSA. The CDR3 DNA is TGTGCCAGCAGCTTAAATTCGCTAGCGGGGGAAGAGACCCAGTACTTC. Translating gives CASSLNSLAGEETQYF. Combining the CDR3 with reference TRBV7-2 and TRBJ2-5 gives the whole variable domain GAGVSQSPSNKVTEKGKDVELRCDPISGHTALYWYRQSLGQGLEFLIYFQGNSAPDKSGLPSDRFSAERTGGSVSTLTIQRTQQEDSAVYLCASSLNSLAGEETQYFGPGTRLLVL.

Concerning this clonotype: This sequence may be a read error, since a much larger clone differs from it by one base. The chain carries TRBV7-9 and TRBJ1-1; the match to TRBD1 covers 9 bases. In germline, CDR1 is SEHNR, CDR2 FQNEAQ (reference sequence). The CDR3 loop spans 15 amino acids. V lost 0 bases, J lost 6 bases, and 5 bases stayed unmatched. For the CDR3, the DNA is TGTGCCAGCAGCTTAGCACAGGGGGCGGACGCTGAAGCTTTCTTT. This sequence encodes CASSLAQGADAEAFF.

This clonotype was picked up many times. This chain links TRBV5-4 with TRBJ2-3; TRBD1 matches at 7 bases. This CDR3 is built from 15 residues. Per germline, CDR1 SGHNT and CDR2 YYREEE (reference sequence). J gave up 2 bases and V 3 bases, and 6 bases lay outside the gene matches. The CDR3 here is CASSSQGSFTDTQYF. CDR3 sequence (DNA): TGTGCCAGCAGCTCACAGGGGTCGTTCACAGATACGCAGTATTTT.

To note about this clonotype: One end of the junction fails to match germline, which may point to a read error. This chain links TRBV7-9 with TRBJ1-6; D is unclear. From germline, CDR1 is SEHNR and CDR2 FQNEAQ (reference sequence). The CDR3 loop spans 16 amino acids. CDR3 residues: CASSLGSVYYNSPPHF. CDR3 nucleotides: TGTGCCAGCAGCTTAGGTTCGGTCTACTATAATTCACCCCCCCACTTT.

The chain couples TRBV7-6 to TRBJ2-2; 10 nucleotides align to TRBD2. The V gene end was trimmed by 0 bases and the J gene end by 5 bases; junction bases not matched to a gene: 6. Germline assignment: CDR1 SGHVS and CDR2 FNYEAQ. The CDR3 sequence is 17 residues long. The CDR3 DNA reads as TGTGCCAGCAGCTTAGCTAGCGGGAGGCCGGGGACCGGGGAGCTGTTTTTT. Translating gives CASSLASGRPGTGELFF.

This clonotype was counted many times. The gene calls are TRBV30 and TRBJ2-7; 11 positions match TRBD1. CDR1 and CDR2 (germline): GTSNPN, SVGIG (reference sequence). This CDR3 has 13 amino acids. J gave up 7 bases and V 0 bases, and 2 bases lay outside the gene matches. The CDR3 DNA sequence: TGTGCCTGGAGTGTAGGGACAGGGGGTGAGCAGTACTTC. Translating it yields CAWSVGTGGEQYF. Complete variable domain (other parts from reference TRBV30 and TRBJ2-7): SQTIHQWPATLVQPVGSPLSLECTVEGTSNPNLYWYRQAAGRGLQLLFYSVGIGQISSEVPQNLSASRPQDRQFILSSKKLLLSDSGFYLCAWSVGTGGEQYFGPGTRLTVT.

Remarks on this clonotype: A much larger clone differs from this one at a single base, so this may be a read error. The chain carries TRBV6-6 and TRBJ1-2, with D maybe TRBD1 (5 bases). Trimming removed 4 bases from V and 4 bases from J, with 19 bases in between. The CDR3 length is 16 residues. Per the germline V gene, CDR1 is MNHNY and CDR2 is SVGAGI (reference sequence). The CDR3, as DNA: TGTGCCAGCAGTTTATCCCCTCCGGGACGCCGCTATGGCTACACCTTC. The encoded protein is CASSLSPPGRRYGYTF.

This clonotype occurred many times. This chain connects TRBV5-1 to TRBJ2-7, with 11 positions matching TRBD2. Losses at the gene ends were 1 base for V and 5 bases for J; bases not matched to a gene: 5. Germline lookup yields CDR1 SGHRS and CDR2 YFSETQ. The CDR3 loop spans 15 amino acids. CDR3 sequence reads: CASSLLPSGGNEQYF. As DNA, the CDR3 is TGCGCCAGCAGCTTGTTGCCTAGCGGGGGGAACGAGCAGTACTTC.

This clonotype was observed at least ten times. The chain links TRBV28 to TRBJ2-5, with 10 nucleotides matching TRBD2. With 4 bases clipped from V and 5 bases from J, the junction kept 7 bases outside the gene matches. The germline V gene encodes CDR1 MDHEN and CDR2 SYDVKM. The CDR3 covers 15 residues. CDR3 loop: CASSSPKTSGETQYF. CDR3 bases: TGTGCCAGCAGTTCCCCTAAGACTAGCGGGGAGACCCAGTACTTC.

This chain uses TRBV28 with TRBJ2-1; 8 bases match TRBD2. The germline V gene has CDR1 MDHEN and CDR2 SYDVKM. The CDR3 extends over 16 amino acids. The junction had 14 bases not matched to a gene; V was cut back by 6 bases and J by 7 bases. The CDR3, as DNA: TGTGCCAGCAGGCCGGGGGGGGTATTGTTTAGAAATGAGCAGTTCTTC. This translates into CASRPGGVLFRNEQFF.